The present T cell receptor (beta chain) was sequenced within a study of control samples from healthy donors and cancer patients. The CDR3 runs to 14 residues. The V end lost 5 bases, the J end lost 0 bases, and 11 bases lay between the germline ends. In germline, CDR1 is MNHNY, CDR2 SVGAGI (reference sequence). Sequenced by immunoSEQ multiplex PCR; TCRdb stores in-frame clones only, minus some. In the table there are tens of thousands of clones, approximately 90% of which are singletons. This TCR was sampled from a man aged 25-45 years with colorectal cancer. The chain uses TRBV6-6 and TRBJ2-7; D call uncertain. Sequences were obtained from PBMCs. The CDR3 coding sequence is TGTGCCAGCAGTCGCCCGACGGTCTCCTACGAGCAGTACTTC. It encodes CASSRPTVSYEQYF.